The entry below gives a single TCR beta chain sequence along with its context. This sample was included in a study of blood T cell repertoires in COVID-19. The overall study: Both acute and convalescent COVID-19 samples were obtained from the United States, Italy and Spain. PBMCs, B-cell-depleted T cells, or T cells were the source of the cDNA or gDNA that made up the material.

CDR3 length: 14 amino acids. Germline V gene sequence: CDR1 SGHRS, CDR2 YFSETQ. V was pared by 6 bases and J by 0 bases, with 6 bases of the junction left unmatched. Under the authors' procedure: Estimated nucleated cell counts came from reference gene primer amplification. Produced via immunoSEQ multiplex PCR; TCRdb's table is partial and in-frame only. V, J and clone size are those of that table, while D and trimming were read from the DNA. The table lists about 240,000 clones, 65% to 85% of them singletons. The receptor's source is a human donor in a cohort sampled during active COVID-19. J is TRBJ2-7 and V is TRBV5-1; 7 bases fit TRBD2. The sample was peripheral blood. The CDR3 loop is CASKVSGFSYEQYF. CDR3 DNA sequence: TGCGCCAGCAAGGTTAGCGGGTTCTCCTACGAGCAGTACTTC.